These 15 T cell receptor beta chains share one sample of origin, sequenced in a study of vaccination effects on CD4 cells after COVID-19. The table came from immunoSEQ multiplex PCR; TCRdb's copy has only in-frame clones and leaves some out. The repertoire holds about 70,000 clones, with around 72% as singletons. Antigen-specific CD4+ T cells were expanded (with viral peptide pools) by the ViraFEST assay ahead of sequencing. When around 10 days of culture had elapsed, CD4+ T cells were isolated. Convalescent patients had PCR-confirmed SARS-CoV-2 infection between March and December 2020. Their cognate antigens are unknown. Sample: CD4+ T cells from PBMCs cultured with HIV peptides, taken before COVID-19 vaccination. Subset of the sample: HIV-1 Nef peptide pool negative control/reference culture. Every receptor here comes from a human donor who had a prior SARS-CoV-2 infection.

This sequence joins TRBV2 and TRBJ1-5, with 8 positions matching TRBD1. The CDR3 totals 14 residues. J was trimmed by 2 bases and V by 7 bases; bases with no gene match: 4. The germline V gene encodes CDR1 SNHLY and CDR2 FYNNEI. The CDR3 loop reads CASMDRAGNQPQHF. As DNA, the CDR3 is TGTGCCAGCATGGACAGGGCTGGCAATCAGCCCCAGCATTTT.

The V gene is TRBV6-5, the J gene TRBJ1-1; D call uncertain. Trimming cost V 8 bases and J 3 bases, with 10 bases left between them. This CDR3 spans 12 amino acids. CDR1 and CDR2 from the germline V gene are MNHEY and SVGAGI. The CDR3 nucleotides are TGTGCCAGCGATTTGGGGTACACTGAAGCTTTCTTT. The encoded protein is CASDLGYTEAFF.

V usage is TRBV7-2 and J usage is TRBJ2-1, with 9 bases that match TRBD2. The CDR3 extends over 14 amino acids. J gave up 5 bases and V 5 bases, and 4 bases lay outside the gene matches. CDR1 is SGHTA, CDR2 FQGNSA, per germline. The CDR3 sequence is CASSPSGGNNEQFF. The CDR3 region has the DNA TGTGCCAGCAGCCCCAGCGGGGGGAACAATGAGCAGTTCTTC.

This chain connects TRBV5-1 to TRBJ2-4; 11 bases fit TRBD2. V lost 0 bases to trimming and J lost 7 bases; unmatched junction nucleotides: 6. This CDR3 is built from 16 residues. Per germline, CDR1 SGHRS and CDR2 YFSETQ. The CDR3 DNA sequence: TGCGCCAGCAGCTTGGCCACGACTAGCGGGAAGAACATTCAGTACTTC. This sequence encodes CASSLATTSGKNIQYF.

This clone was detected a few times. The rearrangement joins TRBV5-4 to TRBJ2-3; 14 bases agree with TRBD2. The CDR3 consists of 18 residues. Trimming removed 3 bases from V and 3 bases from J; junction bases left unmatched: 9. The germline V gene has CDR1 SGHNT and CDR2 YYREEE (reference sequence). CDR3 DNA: TGTGCCAGCAGCTCGGGACTAGCGGGAGTCGTAGCAACAGATACGCAGTATTTT. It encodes CASSSGLAGVVATDTQYF.

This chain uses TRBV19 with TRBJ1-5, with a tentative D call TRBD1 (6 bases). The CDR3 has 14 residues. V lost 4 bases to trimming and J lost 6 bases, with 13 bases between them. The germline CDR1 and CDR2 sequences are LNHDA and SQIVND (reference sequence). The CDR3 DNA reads TGTGCCAGTAGTAGAAACAGGGCTGCTCAGCCCCAGCATTTT. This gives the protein CASSRNRAAQPQHF.

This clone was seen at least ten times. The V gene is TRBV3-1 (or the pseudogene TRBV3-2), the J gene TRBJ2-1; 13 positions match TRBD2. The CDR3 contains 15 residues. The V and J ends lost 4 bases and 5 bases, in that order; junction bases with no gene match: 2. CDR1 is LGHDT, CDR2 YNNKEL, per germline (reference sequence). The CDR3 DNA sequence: TGTGCCAGCAGCCGGGGACTAGCGGGAAACAATGAGCAGTTCTTC. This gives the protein CASSRGLAGNNEQFF.

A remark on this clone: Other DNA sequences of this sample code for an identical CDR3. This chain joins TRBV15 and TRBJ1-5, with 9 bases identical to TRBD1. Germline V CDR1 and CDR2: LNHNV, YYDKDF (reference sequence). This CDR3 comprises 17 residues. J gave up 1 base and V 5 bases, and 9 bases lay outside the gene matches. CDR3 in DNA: TGTGCCACCAGCGGATCGATTACAGGGGGCAGCAATCAGCCCCAGCATTTT. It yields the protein CATSGSITGGSNQPQHF.

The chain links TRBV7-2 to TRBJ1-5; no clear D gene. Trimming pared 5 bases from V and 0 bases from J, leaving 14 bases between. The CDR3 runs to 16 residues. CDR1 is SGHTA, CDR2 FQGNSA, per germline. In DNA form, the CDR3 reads TGTGCCAGCAGCCCGACCGCGGGGAATAGCAATCAGCCCCAGCATTTT. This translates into CASSPTAGNSNQPQHF.

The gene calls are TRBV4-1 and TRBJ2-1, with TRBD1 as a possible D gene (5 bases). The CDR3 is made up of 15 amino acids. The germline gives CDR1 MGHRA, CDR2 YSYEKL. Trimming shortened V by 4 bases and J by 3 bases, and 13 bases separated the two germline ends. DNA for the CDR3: TGCGCCAGCAGCCGAGGACAAGTACTCTACAATGAGCAGTTCTTC. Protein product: CASSRGQVLYNEQFF.

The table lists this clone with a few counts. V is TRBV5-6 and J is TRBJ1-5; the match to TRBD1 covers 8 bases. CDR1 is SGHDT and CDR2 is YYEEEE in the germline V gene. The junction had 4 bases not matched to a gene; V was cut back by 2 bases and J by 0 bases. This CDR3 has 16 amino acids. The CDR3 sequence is CASSFKQGGSNQPQHF. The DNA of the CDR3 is TGTGCCAGCAGCTTCAAACAGGGGGGTAGCAATCAGCCCCAGCATTTT.

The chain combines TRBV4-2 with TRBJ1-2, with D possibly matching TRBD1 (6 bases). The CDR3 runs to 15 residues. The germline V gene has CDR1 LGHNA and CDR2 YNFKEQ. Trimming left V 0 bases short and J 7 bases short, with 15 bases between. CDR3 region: CASSQDEQQGLGYTF. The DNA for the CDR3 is TGTGCCAGCAGCCAAGATGAACAACAGGGCCTTGGCTACACCTTC.

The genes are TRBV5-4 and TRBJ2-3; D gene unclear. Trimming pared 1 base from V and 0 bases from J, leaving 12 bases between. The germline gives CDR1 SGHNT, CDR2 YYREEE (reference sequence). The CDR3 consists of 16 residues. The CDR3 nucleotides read TGTGCCAGCAGCTTGAGGCTATTACAGAGCACAGATACGCAGTATTTT. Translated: CASSLRLLQSTDTQYF.

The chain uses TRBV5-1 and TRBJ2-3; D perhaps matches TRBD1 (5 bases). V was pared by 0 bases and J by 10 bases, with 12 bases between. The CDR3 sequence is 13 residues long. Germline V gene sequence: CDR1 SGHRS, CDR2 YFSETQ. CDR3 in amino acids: CASSLDRQWPQYF. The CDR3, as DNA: TGCGCCAGCAGCTTGGATCGACAGTGGCCGCAGTATTTT.

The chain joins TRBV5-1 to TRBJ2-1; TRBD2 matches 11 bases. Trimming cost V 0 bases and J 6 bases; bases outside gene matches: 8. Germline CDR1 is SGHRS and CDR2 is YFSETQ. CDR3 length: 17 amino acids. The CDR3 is CASSLAYLAGGTNEQFF. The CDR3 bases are TGCGCCAGCAGCTTGGCTTACCTAGCGGGAGGAACCAATGAGCAGTTCTTC.